The 5 T cell receptor beta chains presented below share a single source sample, sequenced in a study of shared clonotypes between healthy human individuals. The repertoire was sequenced with immunoSEQ multiplex PCR; TCRdb's copy has only in-frame clones and lacks some. The data hold around 100,000 clones, with approximately 61% observed a single time. Sequencing input: memory CD8+ T cells sorted from blood. Subset meaning: CD45RO+ cells pooled with CCR7-negative TemRA cells. These TCRs come from a young man in good health.

CDR3 sequence: CASSLEGTDTQYF. In DNA, the CDR3 is TGTGCCAGCAGCTTGGAGGGAACAGATACGCAGTATTTT. This chain uses TRBV5-4 with TRBJ2-3; D is unclear. Trimming removed 0 bases from V and 3 bases from J, with 5 bases in between. CDR1 SGHNT and CDR2 YYREEE come from the germline V gene (reference sequence). CDR3 size: 13 residues.

This rearrangement joins TRBV29-1 to TRBJ2-2; the match to TRBD2 covers 11 bases. Trimming removed 3 bases from V and 2 bases from J; junction bases left unmatched: 11. The germline gives CDR1 SQVTM, CDR2 ANQGSEA. The CDR3 has 18 amino acids. The chain's CDR3 is CSVEPPTSGTANTGELFF. CDR3 DNA sequence: TGCAGCGTTGAGCCCCCGACTAGCGGGACGGCTAACACCGGGGAGCTGTTTTTT.

This chain links TRBV5-1 with TRBJ2-3, with D tentatively TRBD2 (6 bases). V dropped 5 bases and J dropped 3 bases, with 13 bases sitting between them. The germline CDR1 and CDR2 sequences are SGHRS and YFSETQ. CDR3 length equals 14 residues. CDR3 DNA sequence: TGCGCCAGCAGTGGGGGGATTCGAACAGATACGCAGTATTTT. Amino acids: CASSGGIRTDTQYF.

This chain joins TRBV27 and TRBJ1-2; D is unclear. V was trimmed by 5 bases and J by 8 bases, leaving 12 bases between them. Germline CDR1 and CDR2: MNHEY and SMNVEV (reference sequence). This CDR3 has 12 residues. CDR3 bases: TGTGCCAGCAGTCGCGTGGGTGGGGGCTACACCTTC. Translating it yields CASSRVGGGYTF.

This clone has at least ten counts. This CDR3 reads CASSLARQGFYGYTF. In nucleotides, the CDR3 is TGTGCCAGCAGCTTAGCCCGACAGGGATTCTATGGCTACACCTTC. The genes are TRBV7-9 and TRBJ1-2; 7 nucleotides align to TRBD1. This CDR3 contains 15 residues. V was clipped by 0 bases and J by 4 bases; unmatched bases: 5. Per germline, CDR1 SEHNR and CDR2 FQNEAQ (reference sequence).